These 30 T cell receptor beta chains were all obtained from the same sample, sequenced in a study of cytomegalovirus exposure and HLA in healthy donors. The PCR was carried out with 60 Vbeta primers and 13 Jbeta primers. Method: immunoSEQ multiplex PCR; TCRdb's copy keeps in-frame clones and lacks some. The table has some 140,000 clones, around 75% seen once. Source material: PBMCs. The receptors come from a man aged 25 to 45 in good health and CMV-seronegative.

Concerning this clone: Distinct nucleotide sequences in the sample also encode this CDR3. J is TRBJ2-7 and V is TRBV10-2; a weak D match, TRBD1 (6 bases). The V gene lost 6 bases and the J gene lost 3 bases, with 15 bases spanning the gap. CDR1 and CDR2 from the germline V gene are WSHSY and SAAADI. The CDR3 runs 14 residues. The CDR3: CASREPGHSYEQYF. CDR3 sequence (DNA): TGCGCCAGCAGGGAACCGGGACATAGCTACGAGCAGTACTTC.

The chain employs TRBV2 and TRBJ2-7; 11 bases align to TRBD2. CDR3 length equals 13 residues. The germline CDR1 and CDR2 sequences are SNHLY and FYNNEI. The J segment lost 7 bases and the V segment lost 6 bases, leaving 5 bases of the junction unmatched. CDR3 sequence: CASRLLAGVEQYF. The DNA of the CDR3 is TGTGCCAGCAGATTACTAGCGGGAGTGGAGCAGTACTTC. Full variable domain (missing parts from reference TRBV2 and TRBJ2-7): EPEVTQTPSHQVTQMGQEVILRCVPISNHLYFYWYRQILGQKVEFLVSFYNNEISEKSEIFDDQFSVERPDGSNFTLKIRSTKLEDSAMYFCASRLLAGVEQYFGPGTRLTVT.

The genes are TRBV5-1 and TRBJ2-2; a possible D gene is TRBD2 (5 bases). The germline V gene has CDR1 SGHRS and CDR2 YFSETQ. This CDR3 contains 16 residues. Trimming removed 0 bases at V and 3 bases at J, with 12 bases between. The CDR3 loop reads CASSLALDYHTGELFF. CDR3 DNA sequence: TGCGCCAGCAGCTTGGCCTTAGACTACCACACCGGGGAGCTGTTTTTT.

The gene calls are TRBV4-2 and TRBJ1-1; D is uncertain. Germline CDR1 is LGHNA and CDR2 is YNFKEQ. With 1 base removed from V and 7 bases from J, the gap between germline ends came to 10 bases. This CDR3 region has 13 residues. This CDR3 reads CASSQASRVEAFF. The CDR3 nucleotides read TGTGCCAGCAGCCAAGCATCCCGCGTTGAAGCTTTCTTT.

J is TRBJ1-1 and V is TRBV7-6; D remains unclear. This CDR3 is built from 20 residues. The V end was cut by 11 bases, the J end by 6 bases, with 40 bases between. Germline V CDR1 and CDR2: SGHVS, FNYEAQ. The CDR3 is CASSLEMALGGRPFEAEAFF. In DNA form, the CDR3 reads TGTGCCTCATCGCTCGAAATGGCCTTGGGCGGGAGGCCTTTTGAGGCTGAAGCTTTCTTT.

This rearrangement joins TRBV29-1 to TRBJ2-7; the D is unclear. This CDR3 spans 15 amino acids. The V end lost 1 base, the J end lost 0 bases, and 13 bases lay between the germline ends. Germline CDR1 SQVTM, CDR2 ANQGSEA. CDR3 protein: CSVEVPGTSSYEQYF. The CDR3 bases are TGCAGCGTTGAAGTCCCGGGTACCAGCTCCTACGAGCAGTACTTC.

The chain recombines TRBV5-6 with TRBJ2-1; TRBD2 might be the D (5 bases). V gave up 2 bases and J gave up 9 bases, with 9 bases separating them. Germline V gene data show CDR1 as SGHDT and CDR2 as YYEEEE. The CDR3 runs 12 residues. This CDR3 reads CASSFRRGEQFF. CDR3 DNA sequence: TGTGCCAGCAGCTTTCGTCGGGGTGAGCAGTTCTTC.

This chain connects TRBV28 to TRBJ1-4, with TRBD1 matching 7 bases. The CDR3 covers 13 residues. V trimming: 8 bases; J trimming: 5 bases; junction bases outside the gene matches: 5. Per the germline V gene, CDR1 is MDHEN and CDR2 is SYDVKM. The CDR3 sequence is CASRDSKNEKLFF. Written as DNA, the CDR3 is TGTGCCAGCCGGGACAGCAAAAATGAAAAACTGTTTTTT. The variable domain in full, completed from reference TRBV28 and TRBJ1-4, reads DVKVTQSSRYLVKRTGEKVFLECVQDMDHENMFWYRQDPGLGLRLIYFSYDVKMKEKGDIPEGYSVSREKKERFSLILESASTNQTSMYLCASRDSKNEKLFFGSGTQLSVL.

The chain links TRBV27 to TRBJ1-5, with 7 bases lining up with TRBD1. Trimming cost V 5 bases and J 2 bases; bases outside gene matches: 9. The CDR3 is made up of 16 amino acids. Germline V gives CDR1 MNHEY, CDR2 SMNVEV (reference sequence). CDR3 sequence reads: CASSPSRGEGNQPQHF. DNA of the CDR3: TGTGCCAGCAGTCCCTCCAGGGGGGAGGGCAATCAGCCCCAGCATTTT.

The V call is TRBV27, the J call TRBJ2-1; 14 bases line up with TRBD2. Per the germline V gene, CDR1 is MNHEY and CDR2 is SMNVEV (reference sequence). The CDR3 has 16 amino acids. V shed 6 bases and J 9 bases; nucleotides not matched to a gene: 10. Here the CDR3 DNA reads TGTGCCAGCAGACCCGGGACTAGCGGGAGATTCTCTGAGCAGTTCTTC. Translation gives CASRPGTSGRFSEQFF.

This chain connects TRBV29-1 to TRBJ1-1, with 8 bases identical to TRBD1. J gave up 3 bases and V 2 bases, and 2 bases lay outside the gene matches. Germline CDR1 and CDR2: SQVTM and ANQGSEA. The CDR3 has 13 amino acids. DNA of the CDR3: TGCAGCGTTGAACGGGACAGGTACACTGAAGCTTTCTTT. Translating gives CSVERDRYTEAFF. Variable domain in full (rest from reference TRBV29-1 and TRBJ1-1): SAVISQKPSRDICQRGTSLTIQCQVDSQVTMMFWYRQQPGQSLTLIATANQGSEATYESGFVIDKFPISRPNLTFSTLTVSNMSPEDSSIYLCSVERDRYTEAFFGQGTRLTVV.

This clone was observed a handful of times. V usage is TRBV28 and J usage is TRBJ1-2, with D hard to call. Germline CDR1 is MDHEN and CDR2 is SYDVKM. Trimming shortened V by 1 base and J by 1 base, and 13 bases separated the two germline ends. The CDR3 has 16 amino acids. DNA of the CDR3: TGTGCCAGCAGTTTATTCAGGAGGCAGAGTAACTATGGCTACACCTTC. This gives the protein CASSLFRRQSNYGYTF.

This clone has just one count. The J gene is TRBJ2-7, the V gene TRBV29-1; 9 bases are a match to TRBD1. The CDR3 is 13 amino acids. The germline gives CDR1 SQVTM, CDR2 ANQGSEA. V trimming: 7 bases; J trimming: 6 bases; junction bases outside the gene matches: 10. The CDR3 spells CSAQTGGIFEQYF. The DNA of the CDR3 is TGCAGCGCACAGACAGGGGGGATCTTCGAGCAGTACTTC.

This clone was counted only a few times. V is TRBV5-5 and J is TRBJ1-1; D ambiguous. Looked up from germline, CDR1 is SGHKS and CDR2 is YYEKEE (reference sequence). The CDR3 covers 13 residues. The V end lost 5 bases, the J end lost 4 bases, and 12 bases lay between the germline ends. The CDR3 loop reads CASRAPAGTEAFF. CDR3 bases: TGTGCCAGCAGGGCTCCAGCGGGCACTGAAGCTTTCTTT.

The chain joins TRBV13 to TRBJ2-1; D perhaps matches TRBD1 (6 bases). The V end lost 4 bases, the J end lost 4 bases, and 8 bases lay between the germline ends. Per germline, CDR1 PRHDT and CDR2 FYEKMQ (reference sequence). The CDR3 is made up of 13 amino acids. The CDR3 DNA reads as TGTGCCAGCAGCTCGACAGGTTACAATGAGCAGTTCTTC. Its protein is CASSSTGYNEQFF.

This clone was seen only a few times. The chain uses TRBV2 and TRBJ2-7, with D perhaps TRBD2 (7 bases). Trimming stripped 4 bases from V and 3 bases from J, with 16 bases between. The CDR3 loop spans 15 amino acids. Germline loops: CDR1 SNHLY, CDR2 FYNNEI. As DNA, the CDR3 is TGTGCCAGCAGTGGGGAGGGAGAAGGGGGCTACGAGCAGTACTTC. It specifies CASSGEGEGGYEQYF.

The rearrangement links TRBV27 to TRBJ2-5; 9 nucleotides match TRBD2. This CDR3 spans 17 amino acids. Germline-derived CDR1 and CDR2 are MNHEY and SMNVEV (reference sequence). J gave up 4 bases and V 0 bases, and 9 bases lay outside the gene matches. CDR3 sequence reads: CASSLSPGLAFGETQYF. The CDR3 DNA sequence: TGTGCCAGCAGTTTATCCCCTGGACTAGCGTTCGGAGAGACCCAGTACTTC.

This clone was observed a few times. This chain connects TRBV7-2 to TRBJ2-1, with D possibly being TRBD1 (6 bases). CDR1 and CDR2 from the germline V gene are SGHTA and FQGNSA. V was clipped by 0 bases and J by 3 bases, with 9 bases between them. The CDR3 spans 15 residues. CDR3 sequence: CASSLAGASYNEQFF. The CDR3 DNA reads TGTGCCAGCAGCTTAGCGGGGGCCAGCTACAATGAGCAGTTCTTC.

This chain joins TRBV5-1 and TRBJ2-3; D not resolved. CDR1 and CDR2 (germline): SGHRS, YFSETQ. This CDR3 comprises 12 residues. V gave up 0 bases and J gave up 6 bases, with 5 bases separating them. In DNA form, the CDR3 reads TGCGCCAGCAGCTTGGTGGAGGATACGCAGTATTTT. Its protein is CASSLVEDTQYF.

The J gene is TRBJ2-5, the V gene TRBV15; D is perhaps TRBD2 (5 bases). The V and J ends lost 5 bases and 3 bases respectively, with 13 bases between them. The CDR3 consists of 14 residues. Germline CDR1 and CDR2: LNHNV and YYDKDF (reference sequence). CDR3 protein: CATSVRGFKETQYF. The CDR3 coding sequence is TGTGCCACCAGCGTCCGGGGTTTCAAAGAGACCCAGTACTTC. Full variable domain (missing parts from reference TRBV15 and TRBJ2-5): DAMVIQNPRYQVTQFGKPVTLSCSQTLNHNVMYWYQQKSSQAPKLLFHYYDKDFNNEADTPDNFQSRRPNTSFCFLDIRSPGLGDTAMYLCATSVRGFKETQYFGPGTRLLVL.

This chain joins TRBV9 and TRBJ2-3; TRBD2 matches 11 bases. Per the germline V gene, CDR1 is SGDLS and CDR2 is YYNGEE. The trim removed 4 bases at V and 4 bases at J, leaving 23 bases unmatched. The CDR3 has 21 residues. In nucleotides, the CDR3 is TGTGCCAGCAGCTCCCAACCCGAGCGTTTGGGGCTAGCGGGGGGTGCAGATACGCAGTATTTT. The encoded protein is CASSSQPERLGLAGGADTQYF.

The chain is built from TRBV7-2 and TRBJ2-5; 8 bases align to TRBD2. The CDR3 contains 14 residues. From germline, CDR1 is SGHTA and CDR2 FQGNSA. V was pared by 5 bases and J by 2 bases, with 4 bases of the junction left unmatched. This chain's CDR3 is CASSQGLAQETQYF. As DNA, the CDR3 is TGTGCCAGCAGCCAAGGACTAGCTCAAGAGACCCAGTACTTC.

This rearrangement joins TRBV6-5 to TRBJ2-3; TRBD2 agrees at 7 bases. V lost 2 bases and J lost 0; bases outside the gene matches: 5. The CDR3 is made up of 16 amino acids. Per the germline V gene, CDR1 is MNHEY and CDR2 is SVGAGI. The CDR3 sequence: CASSYRGGSSTDTQYF. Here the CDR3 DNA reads TGTGCCAGCAGTTACCGCGGCGGGAGTAGCACAGATACGCAGTATTTT.

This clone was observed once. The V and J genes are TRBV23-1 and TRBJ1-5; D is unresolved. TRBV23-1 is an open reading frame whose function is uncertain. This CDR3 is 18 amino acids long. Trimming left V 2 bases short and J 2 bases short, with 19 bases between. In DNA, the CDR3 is TGCGCCAGCAGTCAAGGAGGGAGAAGAGACTTAGGCAATCAGCCCCAGCATTTT. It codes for CASSQGGRRDLGNQPQHF.

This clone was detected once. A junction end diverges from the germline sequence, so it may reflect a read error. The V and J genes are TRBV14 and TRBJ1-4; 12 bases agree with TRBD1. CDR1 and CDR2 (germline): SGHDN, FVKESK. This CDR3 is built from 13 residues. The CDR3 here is CASSHGTGGKLEF. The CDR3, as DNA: TGTGCCAGCAGCCACGGGACAGGGGGCAAACTTGAATTT.

CDR3: CASSLVGSRGGTEAFF. The CDR3 DNA sequence: TGTGCCAGCAGCTTAGTGGGTAGCCGGGGTGGAACTGAAGCTTTCTTT. This chain links TRBV7-6 with TRBJ1-1; no clear D gene. V dropped 1 base and J dropped 5 bases, with 17 bases sitting between them. The CDR3 has 16 amino acids. In germline, CDR1 is SGHVS, CDR2 FNYEAQ.

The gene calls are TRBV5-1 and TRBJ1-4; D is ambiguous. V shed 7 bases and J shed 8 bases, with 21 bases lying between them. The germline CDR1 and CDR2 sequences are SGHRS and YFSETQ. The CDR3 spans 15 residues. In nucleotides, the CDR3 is TGCGCCAGCTCCACCTCCGGGAAAAGGGAGGAAAAACTGTTTTTT. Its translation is CASSTSGKREEKLFF.

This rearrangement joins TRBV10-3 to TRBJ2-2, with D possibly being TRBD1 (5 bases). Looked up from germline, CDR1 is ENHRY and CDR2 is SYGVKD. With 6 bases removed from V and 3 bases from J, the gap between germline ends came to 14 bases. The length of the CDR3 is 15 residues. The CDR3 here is CAIRNTDTDTGELFF. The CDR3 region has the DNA TGTGCCATCAGAAATACGGACACCGACACCGGGGAGCTGTTTTTT.

This CDR3 is CASSEGGTDYGYTF. The CDR3 DNA is TGTGCCAGCAGTGAAGGCGGGACAGACTATGGCTACACCTTC. The genes are TRBV6-1 and TRBJ1-2, with TRBD1 identical over 7 bases. Looked up from germline, CDR1 is MNHNS and CDR2 is SASEGT. The CDR3 has 14 residues. V lost 1 base and J lost 3; bases outside the gene matches: 2.

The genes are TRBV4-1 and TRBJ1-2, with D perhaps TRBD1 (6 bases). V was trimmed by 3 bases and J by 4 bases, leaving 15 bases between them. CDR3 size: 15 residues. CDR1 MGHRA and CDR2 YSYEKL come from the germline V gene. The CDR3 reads CASSHSGQSLYGYTF. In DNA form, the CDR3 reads TGCGCCAGCAGCCATAGTGGACAGTCTCTCTATGGCTACACCTTC.